This passage covers 27 T cell receptor beta chains from one sample sequenced in a study of early T cells in non-severe SARS-CoV-2 infection. TCRdb independently ran MiXCR on the 5' RACE reads; one entry per CDR3 protein. Altogether more than 50,000 distinct CDR3 sequences are present, around 13% being singletons, with the ten largest covering roughly 9.3%. Sequencing was performed on whole blood, taken at baseline. These receptors all come from an adult who was a healthcare worker with PCR-confirmed SARS-CoV-2 infection or an uninfected control (not recorded which).

The genes are TRBV5-1 and TRBJ1-6; the match to TRBD1 covers 7 bases. V shed 5 bases, J shed 7 bases, and the junction held 6 bases outside the gene matches. Per the germline V gene, CDR1 is SGHRS and CDR2 is YFSETQ. CDR3 length equals 14 residues. In nucleotides, the CDR3 is TGCGCCAGCAGGACAGGGAGTGGAAATTCACCCCTCCACTTT. It encodes CASRTGSGNSPLHF.

The chain is built from TRBV25-1 and TRBJ1-2, with 7 bases lining up with TRBD1. Germline CDR1 MGHDK, CDR2 SYGVNS. This CDR3 region has 14 residues. The V segment lost 5 bases and the J segment 2 bases; nucleotides outside the gene matches: 5. The CDR3 loop is CASSLLTGNYGYTF. DNA of the CDR3: TGTGCCAGCAGTCTACTGACAGGGAACTATGGCTACACCTTC.

The chain uses TRBV30 and TRBJ2-3; D gene unclear. The CDR3 spans 13 residues. Germline CDR1 is GTSNPN and CDR2 is SVGIG (reference sequence). V lost 1 base and J 4 bases, leaving 9 bases between the germline ends. The CDR3 loop reads CAWSAQVSDTQYF. CDR3 DNA sequence: TGTGCCTGGAGTGCCCAGGTTTCAGATACGCAGTATTTT. Full variable domain (remainder filled in from reference TRBV30 and TRBJ2-3): SQTIHQWPATLVQPVGSPLSLECTVEGTSNPNLYWYRQAAGRGLQLLFYSVGIGQISSEVPQNLSASRPQDRQFILSSKKLLLSDSGFYLCAWSAQVSDTQYFGPGTRLTVL.

The CDR3 protein is CASSLTPVTSGGAGEQFF. As DNA, the CDR3 is TGTGCCAGCAGTTTAACGCCGGTGACTAGCGGGGGGGCCGGTGAGCAGTTCTTC. The chain has TRBV27 and TRBJ2-1, with 14 bases lining up with TRBD2. CDR3 length: 18 residues. The junction had 12 bases not matched to a gene; V was cut back by 2 bases and J by 9 bases. From germline, CDR1 is MNHEY and CDR2 SMNVEV (reference sequence).

The gene calls are TRBV20-1 and TRBJ1-2; D gene uncertain. V was trimmed by 3 bases and J by 8 bases, leaving 10 bases between them. From germline, CDR1 is DFQATT and CDR2 SNEGSKA (reference sequence). The CDR3 length is 11 residues. The CDR3 region is CSARTSRGYTF. CDR3 nucleotide sequence: TGCAGTGCTAGGACCAGCAGAGGCTACACCTTC.

This clonotype was counted many times. The rearrangement links TRBV7-9 to TRBJ2-2; D remains ambiguous. Germline CDR1 SEHNR, CDR2 FQNEAQ (reference sequence). Trimming shortened V by 6 bases and J by 5 bases, and 7 bases separated the two germline ends. This CDR3 is 12 amino acids long. This chain's CDR3 is CASSFGTGELFF. CDR3 DNA sequence: TGTGCCAGCAGTTTCGGGACCGGGGAGCTGTTTTTT.

This chain links TRBV20-1 with TRBJ1-1; perhaps TRBD1 as D (6 bases). CDR3 length: 17 amino acids. The germline CDR1 and CDR2 sequences are DFQATT and SNEGSKA (reference sequence). Trimming stripped 0 bases from V and 0 bases from J, with 17 bases between. CDR3 amino acids: CSARDWSAGVLNTEAFF. DNA for the CDR3: TGCAGTGCTAGAGATTGGTCTGCAGGGGTATTGAACACTGAAGCTTTCTTT.

V and J are TRBV6-6 and TRBJ1-2; D is perhaps TRBD1 (5 bases). Trimming removed 7 bases from V and 8 bases from J, with 23 bases in between. Germline CDR1 is MNHNY and CDR2 is SVGAGI (reference sequence). CDR3 length equals 15 residues. The CDR3 loop reads CASIRDAGGLGGYTF. The CDR3 bases are TGTGCCAGCATCCGGGACGCTGGAGGCCTAGGAGGCTACACCTTC.

This clonotype was counted between two and nine times. V is TRBV6-2 or TRBV6-3 and J is TRBJ2-3, with a possible D match to TRBD1 (5 bases). The CDR3 consists of 15 residues. The germline V gene encodes CDR1 MNHEY and CDR2 SVGEGT. The V and J ends lost 2 bases and 4 bases respectively, with 13 bases between them. The DNA of the CDR3 is TGTGCCAGCAGTTACGGGGCAGGGCCCGCAGATACGCAGTATTTT. Translation: CASSYGAGPADTQYF.

This clonotype came up many times. CDR3 in DNA: TGTGCCAGCAGCTCGTGGACAGGTCGTGACACTGAAGCTTTCTTT. This gives the protein CASSSWTGRDTEAFF. The chain links TRBV7-9 to TRBJ1-1; 7 positions match TRBD1. Losses at the gene ends were 4 bases for V and 3 bases for J; bases not matched to a gene: 8. The CDR3 has 15 residues. Germline lookup yields CDR1 SEHNR and CDR2 FQNEAQ (reference sequence). The entire variable domain, with the rest obtained from reference TRBV7-9 and TRBJ1-1, is as follows: DTGVSQNPRHKITKRGQNVTFRCDPISEHNRLYWYRQTLGQGPEFLTYFQNEAQLEKSRLLSDRFSAERPKGSFSTLEIQRTEQGDSAMYLCASSSWTGRDTEAFFGQGTRLTVV.

The chain carries TRBV7-3 and TRBJ2-2; 13 positions match TRBD2. From germline, CDR1 is SGHTA and CDR2 FQGTGA. Trimming took 5 bases from V and 9 from J; bases not matched to a gene: 12. The CDR3 totals 17 residues. The CDR3 nucleotides are TGTGCCAGCAGCCCATTCGGGACTAGCGGGAATACTAGGGAGCTGTTTTTT. Protein sequence: CASSPFGTSGNTRELFF.

The gene calls are TRBV9 and TRBJ1-2, with TRBD1 matching over 7 bases. The V segment lost 7 bases and the J segment 4 bases; nucleotides outside the gene matches: 16. The CDR3 loop spans 16 amino acids. Germline lookup yields CDR1 SGDLS and CDR2 YYNGEE. CDR3: CASSPMTGITLYGYTF. CDR3 bases: TGTGCCAGCTCCCCCATGACAGGGATAACACTCTATGGCTACACCTTC.

This clonotype occurred a few times. CDR3 in amino acids: CATSDWTGGNEQFF. The CDR3 DNA is TGTGCCACCAGTGATTGGACAGGGGGGAATGAGCAGTTCTTC. The chain has TRBV24-1 and TRBJ2-1; 10 bases are shared with TRBD1. Germline CDR1 and CDR2: KGHDR and SFDVKD. The ends lost 2 bases at V and 7 bases at J; junction bases unmatched: 1. The CDR3 length is 14 residues.

The rearrangement joins TRBV2 to TRBJ2-3; no firm D call. CDR1 is SNHLY, CDR2 FYNNEI, per germline. Trimming stripped 7 bases from V and 0 bases from J, with 8 bases between. The CDR3 covers 13 residues. The CDR3 sequence is CASILGSTDTQYF. The CDR3 DNA follows: TGTGCCAGCATTTTAGGGAGCACAGATACGCAGTATTTT. Full variable domain (remainder filled in from reference TRBV2 and TRBJ2-3): EPEVTQTPSHQVTQMGQEVILRCVPISNHLYFYWYRQILGQKVEFLVSFYNNEISEKSEIFDDQFSVERPDGSNFTLKIRSTKLEDSAMYFCASILGSTDTQYFGPGTRLTVL.

This clonotype was picked up many times. V is TRBV5-5 and J is TRBJ1-1, with a tentative D call TRBD1 (5 bases). CDR3 length equals 14 residues. V dropped 4 bases and J dropped 0 bases, with 10 bases sitting between them. CDR1 and CDR2 (germline): SGHKS, YYEKEE (reference sequence). The DNA of the CDR3 is TGTGCCAGCAGCGGGACTGATATGAACACTGAAGCTTTCTTT. Translating it yields CASSGTDMNTEAFF.

The genes are TRBV19 and TRBJ2-7; D may be TRBD2 (6 bases). The germline gives CDR1 LNHDA, CDR2 SQIVND (reference sequence). The CDR3 runs 15 residues. V was trimmed by 9 bases and J by 3 bases, leaving 21 bases between them. The CDR3 region has the DNA TGTGCCAGCCCAAAGGACAAGTGGAGGGGCTACGAGCAGTACTTC. Amino acid sequence: CASPKDKWRGYEQYF.

This clonotype was observed a few times. The chain couples TRBV5-1 to TRBJ1-6, with 7 bases that match TRBD1. CDR1 and CDR2 from the germline V gene are SGHRS and YFSETQ. The CDR3 runs 17 residues. Trimming at V came to 4 bases and at J to 6 bases, leaving 13 bases not matched to a gene. The CDR3 bases are TGCGCCAGCAGCCCCCACTCAGAGGGGGCGTCTAATTCACCCCTCCACTTT. Its translation: CASSPHSEGASNSPLHF.

This CDR3 reads CASSLEQARGYTF. The CDR3 coding sequence is TGTGCCAGCAGCTTAGAACAGGCTCGTGGCTACACCTTC. The gene calls are TRBV7-9 and TRBJ1-2; D might be TRBD1 (5 bases). Germline CDR1 SEHNR, CDR2 FQNEAQ (reference sequence). This CDR3 has 13 amino acids. Trimming stripped 1 base from V and 7 bases from J, with 10 bases between.

CDR3 region: CASSRQQHTEAFF. In nucleotides, the CDR3 is TGTGCCAGCAGCCGACAGCAGCACACTGAAGCTTTCTTT. The chain links TRBV12-3 or TRBV12-4 to TRBJ1-1; the D gene is possibly TRBD1 (5 bases). Trimming shortened V by 6 bases and J by 3 bases, and 11 bases separated the two germline ends. CDR3 length equals 13 residues.

At least ten counts were recorded for this clonotype. J is TRBJ1-1 and V is TRBV6-6, with TRBD1 matching 8 bases. Germline CDR1 is MNHNY and CDR2 is SVGAGI (reference sequence). The trim removed 6 bases at V and 10 bases at J, leaving 7 bases unmatched. There are 12 residues in the CDR3. CDR3 nucleotides: TGTGCCAGCAGGCTGGACAGGGCGCGAGCTTTCTTT. This translates into CASRLDRARAFF.

The chain links TRBV6-6 to TRBJ2-7, with D unclear. The CDR3 contains 13 residues. Germline loops: CDR1 MNHNY, CDR2 SVGAGI (reference sequence). Trimming pared 7 bases from V and 5 bases from J, leaving 15 bases between. The CDR3 sequence: CASISRHSNEQYF. For the CDR3, the DNA is TGTGCCAGCATTTCCCGACATTCCAACGAGCAGTACTTC.

In its sample, this clonotype was seen a few times. The gene calls are TRBV9 and TRBJ2-3; D gene ambiguous. This CDR3 is built from 14 residues. Between the trimmed V and J ends, which lost 0 bases and 2 bases, there was a span of 7 bases. The germline V gene has CDR1 SGDLS and CDR2 YYNGEE. CDR3 in DNA: TGTGCCAGCAGCGTAGGGCAGGACACAGATACGCAGTATTTT. This translates into CASSVGQDTDTQYF.

This clonotype has a count of ten or more. The chain is built from TRBV2 and TRBJ1-5; D unclear. Germline CDR1 and CDR2: SNHLY and FYNNEI. V lost 8 bases, J lost 0 bases, and 11 bases lay in between. This CDR3 has 14 amino acids. The CDR3 bases are TGTGCCAGCGTCGAGCACCTTAGCAATCAGCCCCAGCATTTT. Translation: CASVEHLSNQPQHF.

In its sample, this clonotype was seen many times. The chain is built from TRBV7-8 and TRBJ1-2; D is undetermined. The CDR3 consists of 17 residues. Germline-derived CDR1 and CDR2 are SGHVS and FQNEAQ. V was pared by 0 bases and J by 5 bases, with 19 bases between. CDR3: CASSLAFGSRFEYGYTF. In nucleotides, the CDR3 is TGTGCCAGCAGCTTAGCGTTTGGCAGCCGATTTGAATATGGCTACACCTTC.

This clonotype was observed at least ten times. The chain is built from TRBV10-3 and TRBJ2-1; tentative D call: TRBD1 (5 bases). The V end was cut by 5 bases, the J end by 3 bases, with 11 bases between. The CDR3 totals 14 residues. CDR1 and CDR2 (germline): ENHRY, SYGVKD. The CDR3 DNA follows: TGTGCCATCAGTTACTCGGACATCTACAATGAGCAGTTCTTC. Its protein is CAISYSDIYNEQFF.

The chain uses TRBV7-6 and TRBJ1-6; D is uncertain. Trimming pared 1 base from V and 14 bases from J, leaving 18 bases between. Germline CDR1 and CDR2: SGHVS and FNYEAQ. The CDR3 consists of 15 residues. DNA for the CDR3: TGTGCCAGCAGCTTAGGGGCGACGGTATCGGAGGCCCTCCACTTT. It yields the protein CASSLGATVSEALHF.

This chain connects TRBV7-9 to TRBJ2-7; 7 bases fit TRBD1. Germline CDR1 reads SEHNR; CDR2 reads FQNEAQ (reference sequence). V lost 6 bases and J lost 6; bases outside the gene matches: 14. This CDR3 region has 15 residues. CDR3 amino acids: CASRARTGPPREQYF. CDR3 DNA: TGTGCCAGCAGAGCAAGGACAGGCCCCCCCCGCGAGCAGTACTTC.